These 6 T cell receptor beta chains originate from one sample sequenced in a study of blood T cell repertoires in COVID-19. Data came from immunoSEQ multiplex PCR; TCRdb stores just in-frame clones and leaves some out. The profile covers nearly 250,000 clones, with 90% appearing a single time and less than 0.9% taken by the ten largest. The sample comprised PBMCs or T cells enriched from blood (not recorded which). The source is a man aged 45 to 65 who had been exposed to COVID-19.

The chain recombines TRBV6-5 with TRBJ1-4, with D perhaps matching TRBD1 (5 bases). This CDR3 contains 14 residues. The germline CDR1 and CDR2 sequences are MNHEY and SVGAGI. V was pared by 4 bases and J by 7 bases, with 13 bases between. CDR3 nucleotides: TGTGCCAGCAGTTTAGGGCGACAGTCTGAAAAACTGTTTTTT. Protein sequence: CASSLGRQSEKLFF.

The chain carries TRBV6-1 and TRBJ2-1, with D uncertain. CDR1 is MNHNS and CDR2 is SASEGT in the germline V gene. This CDR3 comprises 17 residues. The V end lost 0 bases, the J end lost 5 bases, and 17 bases lay between the germline ends. The CDR3 DNA reads TGTGCCAGCAGTGAAGCGCGGTCCCTAGAGAGGAACAATGAGCAGTTCTTC. It is translated as CASSEARSLERNNEQFF.

The V call is TRBV30, the J call TRBJ1-1, with 8 bases that match TRBD1. This CDR3 has 14 residues. From germline, CDR1 is GTSNPN and CDR2 SVGIG (reference sequence). J was trimmed by 2 bases and V by 0 bases; bases with no gene match: 2. The CDR3 sequence is CAWSVTGGNTEAFF. The CDR3 DNA reads TGTGCCTGGAGTGTAACAGGGGGAAACACTGAAGCTTTCTTT.

V usage is TRBV18 and J usage is TRBJ2-7; D perhaps matches TRBD1 (5 bases). The CDR3 covers 13 residues. V dropped 3 bases and J dropped 2 bases, with 8 bases sitting between them. Germline CDR1 KGHSH, CDR2 LQKENI. The chain's CDR3 is CASSPDTTYEQYF. The CDR3 DNA sequence: TGTGCCAGCTCACCGGACACCACCTACGAGCAGTACTTC.

The chain has TRBV30 and TRBJ2-1, with 16 bases lining up with TRBD2. Germline CDR1 is GTSNPN and CDR2 is SVGIG (reference sequence). CDR3 size: 14 residues. Trimming at V came to 0 bases and at J to 15 bases, leaving 5 bases not matched to a gene. The CDR3 sequence: CAWSVGTSGGATFF. The DNA of the CDR3 is TGTGCCTGGAGTGTAGGGACTAGCGGGGGGGCCACGTTCTTC.

The V call is TRBV6-1, the J call TRBJ1-6; tentatively, D is TRBD1 (5 bases). The germline V gene has CDR1 MNHNS and CDR2 SASEGT. V lost 1 base and J 9 bases, leaving 7 bases between the germline ends. This CDR3 has 13 amino acids. The CDR3 nucleotides read TGTGCCAGCAGTGAAGGAAGGGGTTCACCCCTCCACTTT. Its protein is CASSEGRGSPLHF.